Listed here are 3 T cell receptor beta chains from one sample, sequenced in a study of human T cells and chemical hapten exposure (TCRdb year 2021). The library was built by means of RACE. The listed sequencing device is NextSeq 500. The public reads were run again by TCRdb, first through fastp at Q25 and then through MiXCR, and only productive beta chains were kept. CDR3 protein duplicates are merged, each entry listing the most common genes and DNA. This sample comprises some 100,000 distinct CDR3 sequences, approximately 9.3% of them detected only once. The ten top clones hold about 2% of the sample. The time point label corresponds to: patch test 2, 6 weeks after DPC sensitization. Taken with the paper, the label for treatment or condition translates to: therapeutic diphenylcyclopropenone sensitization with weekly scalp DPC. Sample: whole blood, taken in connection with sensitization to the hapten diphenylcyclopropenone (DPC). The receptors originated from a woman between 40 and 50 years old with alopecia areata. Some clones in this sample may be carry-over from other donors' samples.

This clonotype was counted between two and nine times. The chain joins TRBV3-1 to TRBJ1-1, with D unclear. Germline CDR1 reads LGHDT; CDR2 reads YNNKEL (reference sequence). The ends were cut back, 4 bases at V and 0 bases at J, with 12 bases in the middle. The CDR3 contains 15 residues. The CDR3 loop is CASSPLGTVNTEAFF. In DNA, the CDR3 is TGTGCCAGCAGCCCACTGGGCACCGTGAACACTGAAGCTTTCTTT.

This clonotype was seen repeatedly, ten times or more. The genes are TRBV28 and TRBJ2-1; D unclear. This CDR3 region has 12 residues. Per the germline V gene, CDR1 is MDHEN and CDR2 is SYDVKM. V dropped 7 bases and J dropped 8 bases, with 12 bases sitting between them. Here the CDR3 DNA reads TGTGCCAGCACCCGCCGACATCATGAGCAGTTCTTC. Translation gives CASTRRHHEQFF.

DNA for the CDR3: TGTGCCTGGGGGGGACAGGGGAAATTACTTGAGCAGTTCTTC. Translation gives CAWGGQGKLLEQFF. The chain carries TRBV30 and TRBJ2-1; 10 positions agree with TRBD1. The CDR3 loop spans 14 amino acids. Germline CDR1 reads GTSNPN; CDR2 reads SVGIG (reference sequence). Trimming removed 5 bases from V and 9 bases from J; junction bases left unmatched: 10.